This TCR beta chain was sequenced for a study of cytomegalovirus exposure and HLA in healthy donors. Both 60 Vbeta primers and 13 Jbeta primers went into the PCR. Here immunoSEQ multiplex PCR was the method, and the copy in TCRdb shows in-frame clones only, minus some. In the table there are roughly 150,000 clones, roughly four fifths of which are singletons. Notes on this clone: Its antigen is as yet unknown.

Study outcomes and limitations: Associated with HLA alleles at 0.05 false discovery rate in a later analysis were fewer than 20,000 TCR beta sequences. Sequencing artifact likely explains a cluster of highly shared sequence variants. Researchers reportedly found TCR beta sequences accurately predicted most subjects' HLA-A and HLA-B alleles.

Trimming took 4 bases from V and 1 from J; bases not matched to a gene: 9. CDR1 and CDR2 from the germline V gene are MGHRA and YSYEKL. The CDR3 has 18 amino acids. The clonotype was recovered from a female donor in good health and CMV-seronegative. Sequenced: PBMCs. The V gene is TRBV4-1, the J gene TRBJ2-3, with 12 bases fitting TRBD2. The CDR3 loop reads CASSRGERLAGGTDTQYF. CDR3 nucleotide sequence: TGCGCCAGCAGCCGAGGAGAACGACTAGCGGGGGGCACAGATACGCAGTATTTT.